The rows below give T cell receptor beta chains drawn from one sample of a study of blood T cell repertoires in COVID-19. TCRdb's copy holds only in-frame clones and misses some; the assay was immunoSEQ multiplex PCR. The sample includes 250,000 to 300,000 clones, approximately 87% of them seen just once. The material sequenced was peripheral blood. The receptors were gathered from a woman aged 40-49 years who had recovered from COVID-19. Each CDR3 is given with its conserved first and last residue. A D gene is named only where the DNA matches it firmly. Expanded clones get a size class; other rows say once, few or many, or leave the size out.

D gene,V gene,CDR3 length,clone size,J gene,CDR3 DNA,CDR3 protein
-,TRBV19,17,-,TRBJ1-1,TGTGCCAGTAGTATACGCGCCCCGGGACACCTGAACACTGAAGCTTTCTTT,CASSIRAPGHLNTEAFF
TRBD1,TRBV9,16,-,TRBJ1-3,TGTGCCAGCAGCCGGGACAGGGGGAGCTCTGGAAACACCATATATTTT,CASSRDRGSSGNTIYF
-,TRBV9,14,-,TRBJ2-7,TGTGCCAGCAGCGTAGATTACAGAACCTACGAGCAGTACTTC,CASSVDYRTYEQYF
-,TRBV18,13,-,TRBJ1-2,TGTGCCAGCTCGGGGGGATCTAACTATGGCTACACCTTC,CASSGGSNYGYTF
-,TRBV4-1,17,-,TRBJ2-1,TGCGCCAGCAGCCAAGATCCCGGGGGTCTCTCCTACAATGAGCAGTTCTTC,CASSQDPGGLSYNEQFF
TRBD2,TRBV5-6,18,-,TRBJ2-3,TGTGCCAGCAGCCGGACTAGCGGGGCCATGGTTGGCACAGATACGCAGTATTTT,CASSRTSGAMVGTDTQYF
TRBD2,TRBV4-3,18,-,TRBJ2-3,TGCGCCAGCAGCCAAGATGGGCTAGCGGGGGGGCGGACAGATACGCAGTATTTT,CASSQDGLAGGRTDTQYF
TRBD1,TRBV5-1,15,-,TRBJ1-1,TGCGCCAGCTTCCGAAGCGGGACAGGGAACACTGAAGCTTTCTTT,CASFRSGTGNTEAFF
TRBD1,TRBV2,15,few,TRBJ2-7,TGTGCCAGCAGGCTGGACAGGGGGCTCCCCTACGAGCAGTACTTC,CASRLDRGLPYEQYF
TRBD1,TRBV6-2/TRBV6-3,19,-,TRBJ2-7,TGTGCCAGCAGCCCTGTCCCGGGACAGGGGTGGGGAAGCTCCTACGAGCAGTACTTC,CASSPVPGQGWGSSYEQYF
TRBD1,TRBV15,14,few,TRBJ1-2,TGTGCCACCCTGGCACAGGGGGCTATGTATGGCTACACCTTC,CATLAQGAMYGYTF
TRBD1,TRBV7-3,14,-,TRBJ2-7,TGTGCCAGCAGCCAACTCGGGACAGGGGACGAGCAGTACTTC,CASSQLGTGDEQYF
TRBD2,TRBV4-1,16,-,TRBJ2-7,TGCGCCAGCAGCCAACGACTAGCGGGGGGAGCTTACGAGCAGTACTTC,CASSQRLAGGAYEQYF
TRBD1,TRBV6-5,13,-,TRBJ1-2,TGTGCCAGCAGTTACTCGGACAGGTCTGGCTACACCTTC,CASSYSDRSGYTF
-,TRBV18,14,few,TRBJ1-2,TGTGCCAGCTCCCCCGCGGGGTCTAACTATGGCTACACCTTC,CASSPAGSNYGYTF
TRBD2,TRBV7-9,14,-,TRBJ2-7,TGTGCCAGCAGCCCGGGACTAGCGGGGTTCGAGCAGTACTTC,CASSPGLAGFEQYF
-,TRBV5-6,15,-,TRBJ2-3,TGTGCCAGCAGCTTGGGGGGCCGCGGCACAGATACGCAGTATTTT,CASSLGGRGTDTQYF
TRBD2,TRBV5-1,14,-,TRBJ2-5,TGCGCCAGCAGCAGGGGACTAGCGGGAGAGACCCAGTACTTC,CASSRGLAGETQYF
TRBD1,TRBV3-1/TRBV3-2,14,-,TRBJ1-2,TGTGCCAGCAGCCGTACAGGGGGCGGGTATGGCTACACCTTC,CASSRTGGGYGYTF
-,TRBV14,15,-,TRBJ1-2,TGTGCCAGCAGCCAATCGACAGGCATACGTGGTGGCTACACCTTC,CASSQSTGIRGGYTF
-,TRBV13,14,-,TRBJ1-1,TGTGCCAGCAGCTGGGCTGACATGAACACTGAAGCTTTCTTT,CASSWADMNTEAFF
TRBD2,TRBV5-4,15,-,TRBJ2-5,TGTGCCAGCAGCTTGCGACTAGCGGGGGAGGAGACCCAGTACTTC,CASSLRLAGEETQYF
-,TRBV14,13,-,TRBJ2-3,TGTGCCAGCAGCCAAGACCCAAGAGCTACGCAGTATTTT,CASSQDPRATQYF
-,TRBV9,16,-,TRBJ2-2,TGTGCCAGCAGCGTATCGGGGGGCCCCAACACCGGGGAGCTGTTTTTT,CASSVSGGPNTGELFF
TRBD1,TRBV5-1,12,-,TRBJ1-2,TGCGCCAGCCGGGACAGGAGCTATGGCTACACCTTC,CASRDRSYGYTF
TRBD1,TRBV2,11,-,TRBJ2-7,TGTGCCAGCAGGACAGGGTACGAGCAGTACTTC,CASRTGYEQYF
-,TRBV5-1,15,-,TRBJ2-5,TGCGCCAGCAGCTCGACTATTCACCAAATAGAGACCCAGTACTTC,CASSSTIHQIETQYF
TRBD2,TRBV4-2,17,-,TRBJ2-2,TGTGCCAGCAGCCAAGTGGTAGCGGGGGGCCTACCCGGGGAGCTGTTTTTT,CASSQVVAGGLPGELFF
-,TRBV5-1,12,-,TRBJ1-2,TGCGCCAGCAGCTTGACAGGGACCCCCTACACCTTC,CASSLTGTPYTF
TRBD1,TRBV2,14,once,TRBJ2-7,TGTGCCAGCAGTGAAGCCAGGGGGTTGTTCGAGCAGTACTTC,CASSEARGLFEQYF
TRBD1,TRBV27,17,-,TRBJ1-2,TGTGCCAGCAGTTCCCTCGGGACAGGGGCCGGCAACTATGGCTACACCTTC,CASSSLGTGAGNYGYTF
-,TRBV6-5,12,-,TRBJ2-7,TGTGCCAGCAGTTACGAGAATCTTGGGCAGTACTTC,CASSYENLGQYF
TRBD1,TRBV5-6,15,-,TRBJ2-1,TGTGCCAGCAGCTCCCTGGACAGGTCCTACAATGAGCAGTTCTTC,CASSSLDRSYNEQFF
-,TRBV11-2,12,-,TRBJ1-1,TGTGCCAGCAGCCAAATCAACACTGAAGCTTTCTTT,CASSQINTEAFF
TRBD1,TRBV6-5,14,once,TRBJ2-3,TGTGCCAGCAGTTACGGACAGGGGTGGGATACGCAGTATTTT,CASSYGQGWDTQYF
TRBD1,TRBV2,14,-,TRBJ1-2,TGTGCCAGCGAAGGAGGGGGCTTTAGAGATGGCTACACCTTC,CASEGGGFRDGYTF
-,TRBV18,15,-,TRBJ1-2,TGTGCCAGCTCACACGGAACAGGATTGGGCTATGGCTACACCTTC,CASSHGTGLGYGYTF
-,TRBV27,13,few,TRBJ1-1,TGTGCCAGCAGTTTGTATTGGCAGGGCGAAGCTTTCTTT,CASSLYWQGEAFF
-,TRBV2,13,once,TRBJ1-1,TGTGCCAGCAGTGACGGGGGGCTCCCTGAAGCTTTCTTT,CASSDGGLPEAFF